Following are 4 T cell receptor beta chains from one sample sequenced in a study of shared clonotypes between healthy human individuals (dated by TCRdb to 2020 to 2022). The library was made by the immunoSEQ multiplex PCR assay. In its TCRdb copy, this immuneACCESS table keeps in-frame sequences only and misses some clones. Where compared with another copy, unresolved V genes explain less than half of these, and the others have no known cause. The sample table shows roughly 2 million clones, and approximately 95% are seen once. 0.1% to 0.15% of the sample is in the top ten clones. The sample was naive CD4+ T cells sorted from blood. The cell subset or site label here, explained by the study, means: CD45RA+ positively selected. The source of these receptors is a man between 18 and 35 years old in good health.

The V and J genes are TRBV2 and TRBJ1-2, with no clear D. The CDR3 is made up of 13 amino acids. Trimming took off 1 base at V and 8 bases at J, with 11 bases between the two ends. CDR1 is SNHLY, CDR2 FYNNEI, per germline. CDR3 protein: CASSEEGPGGYTF. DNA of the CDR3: TGTGCCAGCAGTGAAGAAGGGCCAGGCGGCTACACCTTC. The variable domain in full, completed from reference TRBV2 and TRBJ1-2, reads EPEVTQTPSHQVTQMGQEVILRCVPISNHLYFYWYRQILGQKVEFLVSFYNNEISEKSEIFDDQFSVERPDGSNFTLKIRSTKLEDSAMYFCASSEEGPGGYTFGSGTRLTVV.

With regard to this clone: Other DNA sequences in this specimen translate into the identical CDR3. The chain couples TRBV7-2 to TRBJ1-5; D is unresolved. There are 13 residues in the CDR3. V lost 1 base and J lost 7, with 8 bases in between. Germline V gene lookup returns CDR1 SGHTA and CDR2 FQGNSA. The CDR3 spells CASSLVRNQPQHF. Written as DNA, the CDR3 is TGTGCCAGCAGCTTAGTACGAAACCAGCCCCAGCATTTT. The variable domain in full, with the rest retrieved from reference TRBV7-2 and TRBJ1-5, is GAGVSQSPSNKVTEKGKDVELRCDPISGHTALYWYRQSLGQGLEFLIYFQGNSAPDKSGLPSDRFSAERTGGSVSTLTIQRTQQEDSAVYLCASSLVRNQPQHFGDGTRLSIL.

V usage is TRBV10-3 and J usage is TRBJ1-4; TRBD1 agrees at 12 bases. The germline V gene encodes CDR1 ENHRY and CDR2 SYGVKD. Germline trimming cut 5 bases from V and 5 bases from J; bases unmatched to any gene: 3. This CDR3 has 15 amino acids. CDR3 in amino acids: CAISRDRGPNEKLFF. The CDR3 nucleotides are TGTGCCATCAGTAGGGACAGGGGGCCAAATGAAAAACTGTTTTTT.

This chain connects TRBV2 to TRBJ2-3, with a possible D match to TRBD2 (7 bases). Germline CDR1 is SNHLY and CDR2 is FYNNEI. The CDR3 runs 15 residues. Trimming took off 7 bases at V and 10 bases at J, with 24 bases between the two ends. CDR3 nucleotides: TGTGCCAGCACCTTGGGGGCTAGCGGCATAATGGCGCAGTATTTT. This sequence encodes CASTLGASGIMAQYF.